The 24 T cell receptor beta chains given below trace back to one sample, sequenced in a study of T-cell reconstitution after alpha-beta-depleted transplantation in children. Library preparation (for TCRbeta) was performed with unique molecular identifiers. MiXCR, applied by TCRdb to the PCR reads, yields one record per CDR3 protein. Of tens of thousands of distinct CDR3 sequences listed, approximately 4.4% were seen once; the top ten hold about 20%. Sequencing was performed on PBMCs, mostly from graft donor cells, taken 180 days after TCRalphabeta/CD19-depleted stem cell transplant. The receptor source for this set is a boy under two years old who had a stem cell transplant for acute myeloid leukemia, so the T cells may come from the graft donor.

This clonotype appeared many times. CDR3 DNA sequence: TGTGCCAGCAGCTTATCTCCCAGTGGCTACACCTTC. As protein: CASSLSPSGYTF. The chain combines TRBV7-2 with TRBJ1-2, with unresolved D. Trimming shortened V by 2 bases and J by 7 bases, and 8 bases separated the two germline ends. The germline CDR1 and CDR2 sequences are SGHTA and FQGNSA. The CDR3 contains 12 residues.

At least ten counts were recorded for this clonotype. CDR3 residues: CASSDRRVTEAFF. As DNA, the CDR3 is TGTGCCTCGTCGGACCGGCGGGTGACTGAAGCTTTCTTT. The V and J genes are TRBV3-1 and TRBJ1-1; D is unclear. This CDR3 is built from 13 residues. Germline V gene lookup returns CDR1 LGHDT and CDR2 YNNKEL (reference sequence). V lost 11 bases, J lost 5 bases, and 18 bases lay in between.

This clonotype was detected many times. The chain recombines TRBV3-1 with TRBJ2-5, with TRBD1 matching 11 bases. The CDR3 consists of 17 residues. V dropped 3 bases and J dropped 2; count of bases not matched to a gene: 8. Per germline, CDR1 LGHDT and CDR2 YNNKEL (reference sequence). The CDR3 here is CASSQRRGTGGQETQYF. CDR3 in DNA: TGTGCCAGCAGCCAGAGAAGAGGGACAGGGGGTCAAGAGACCCAGTACTTC.

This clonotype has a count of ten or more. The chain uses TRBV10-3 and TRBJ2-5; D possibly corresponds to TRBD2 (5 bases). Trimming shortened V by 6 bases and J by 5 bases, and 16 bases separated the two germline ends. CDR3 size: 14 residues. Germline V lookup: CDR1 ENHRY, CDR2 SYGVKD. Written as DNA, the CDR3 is TGTGCCATCAGGGAGACGGACTTAGGGGAGACCCAGTACTTC. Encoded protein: CAIRETDLGETQYF.

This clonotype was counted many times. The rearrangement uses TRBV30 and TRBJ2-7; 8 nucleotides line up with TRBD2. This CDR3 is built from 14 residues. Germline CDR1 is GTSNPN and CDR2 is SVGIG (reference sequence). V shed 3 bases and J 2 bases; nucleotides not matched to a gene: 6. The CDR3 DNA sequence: TGTGCCTGGAGCCAGAATAGCGGGGCCTACGAGCAGTACTTC. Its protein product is CAWSQNSGAYEQYF.

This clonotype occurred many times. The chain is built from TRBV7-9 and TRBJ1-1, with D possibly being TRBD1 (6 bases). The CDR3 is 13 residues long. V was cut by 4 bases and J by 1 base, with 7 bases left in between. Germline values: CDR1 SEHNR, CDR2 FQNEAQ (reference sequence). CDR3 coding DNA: TGTGCCAGCAGCTCGGACAGGAACACTGAAGCTTTCTTT. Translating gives CASSSDRNTEAFF.

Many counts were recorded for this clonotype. In nucleotides, the CDR3 is TGTGCCAGCAGCCAAGTAGGAGGAAGTAGCGGGGGGAATGAGCAGTTCTTC. This codes for CASSQVGGSSGGNEQFF. V is TRBV3-1 and J is TRBJ2-1; 10 nucleotides match TRBD2. Germline CDR1 is LGHDT and CDR2 is YNNKEL (reference sequence). With 1 base clipped from V and 7 bases from J, the junction kept 10 bases outside the gene matches. The CDR3 totals 17 residues.

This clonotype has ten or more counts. The CDR3 region is CASSSVGTGGLNTEAFF. CDR3 nucleotide sequence: TGCGCCAGCAGCTCTGTGGGGACAGGAGGTTTGAACACTGAAGCTTTCTTT. The chain has TRBV5-1 and TRBJ1-1; 8 bases map to TRBD1. In germline, CDR1 is SGHRS, CDR2 YFSETQ. The CDR3 totals 17 residues. V lost 3 bases, J lost 0 bases, and 10 bases stayed unmatched.

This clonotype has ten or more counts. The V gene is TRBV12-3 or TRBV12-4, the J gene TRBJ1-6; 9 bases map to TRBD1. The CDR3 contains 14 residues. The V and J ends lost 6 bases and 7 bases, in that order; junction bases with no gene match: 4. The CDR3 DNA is TGTGCCAGCAGGAGGGGACAGGGCAATTCACCCCTCCACTTT. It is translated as CASRRGQGNSPLHF.

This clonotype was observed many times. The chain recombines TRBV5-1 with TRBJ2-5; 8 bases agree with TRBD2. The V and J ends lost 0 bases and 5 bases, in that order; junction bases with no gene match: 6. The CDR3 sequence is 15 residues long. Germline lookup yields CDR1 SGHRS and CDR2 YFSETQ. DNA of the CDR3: TGCGCCAGCAGCTTGGCTCCGGGACTAGGCGAGACCCAGTACTTC. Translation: CASSLAPGLGETQYF.

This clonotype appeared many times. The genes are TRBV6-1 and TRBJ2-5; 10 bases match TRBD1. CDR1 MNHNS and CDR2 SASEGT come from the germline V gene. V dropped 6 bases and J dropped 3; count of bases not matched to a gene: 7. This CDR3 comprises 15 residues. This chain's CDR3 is CASRGQGTGEETQYF. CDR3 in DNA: TGTGCCAGCAGAGGCCAGGGGACAGGGGAAGAGACCCAGTACTTC.

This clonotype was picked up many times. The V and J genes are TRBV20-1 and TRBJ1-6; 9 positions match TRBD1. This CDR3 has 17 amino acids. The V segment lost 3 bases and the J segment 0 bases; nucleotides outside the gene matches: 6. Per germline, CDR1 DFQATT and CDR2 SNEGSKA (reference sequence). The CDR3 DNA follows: TGCAGTGCTAGGAGACAGGGGGGGAGCTCCTATAATTCACCCCTCCACTTT. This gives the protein CSARRQGGSSYNSPLHF.

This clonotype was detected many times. The CDR3 DNA reads as TGCGCCAGCAACGAGGGTCGGGGGTTGAAGACCCAGTACTTC. It specifies CASNEGRGLKTQYF. J is TRBJ2-5 and V is TRBV5-1; maybe TRBD2 (6 bases). Germline loops: CDR1 SGHRS, CDR2 YFSETQ. CDR3 length: 14 amino acids. The V and J ends lost 6 bases and 6 bases respectively, with 18 bases between them.

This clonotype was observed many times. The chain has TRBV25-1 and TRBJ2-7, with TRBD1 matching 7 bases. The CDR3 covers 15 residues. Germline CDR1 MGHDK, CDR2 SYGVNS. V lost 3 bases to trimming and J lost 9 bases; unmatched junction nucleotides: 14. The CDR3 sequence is CASSDAANDRAGQYF. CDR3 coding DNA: TGTGCCAGCAGTGACGCCGCCAATGACAGGGCCGGGCAGTACTTC.

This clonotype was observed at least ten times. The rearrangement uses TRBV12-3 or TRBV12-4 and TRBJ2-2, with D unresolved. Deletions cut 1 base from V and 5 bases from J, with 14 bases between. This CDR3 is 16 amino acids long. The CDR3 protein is CASSLEALLGTGELFF. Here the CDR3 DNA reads TGTGCCAGCAGTTTAGAGGCCCTCCTGGGAACCGGGGAGCTGTTTTTT.

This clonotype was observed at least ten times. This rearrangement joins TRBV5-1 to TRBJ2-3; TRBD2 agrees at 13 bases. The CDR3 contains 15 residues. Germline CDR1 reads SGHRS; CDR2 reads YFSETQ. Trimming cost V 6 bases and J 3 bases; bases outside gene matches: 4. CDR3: CASNLLAGGTDTQYF. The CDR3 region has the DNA TGCGCCAGCAACCTACTAGCGGGGGGGACAGATACGCAGTATTTT.

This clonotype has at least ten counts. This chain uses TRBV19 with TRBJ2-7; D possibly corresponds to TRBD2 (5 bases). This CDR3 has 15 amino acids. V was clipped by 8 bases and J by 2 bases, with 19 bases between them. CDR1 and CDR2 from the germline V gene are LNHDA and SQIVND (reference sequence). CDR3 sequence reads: CASQESGLTAYEQYF. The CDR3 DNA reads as TGTGCCAGTCAAGAATCAGGACTTACGGCCTACGAGCAGTACTTC.

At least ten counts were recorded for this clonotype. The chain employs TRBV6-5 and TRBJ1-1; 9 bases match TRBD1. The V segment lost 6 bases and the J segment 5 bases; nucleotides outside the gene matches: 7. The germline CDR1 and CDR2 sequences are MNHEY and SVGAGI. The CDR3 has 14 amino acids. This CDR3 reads CASSPGTGRTEAFF. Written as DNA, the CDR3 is TGTGCCAGCAGCCCCGGGACAGGGCGGACTGAAGCTTTCTTT.

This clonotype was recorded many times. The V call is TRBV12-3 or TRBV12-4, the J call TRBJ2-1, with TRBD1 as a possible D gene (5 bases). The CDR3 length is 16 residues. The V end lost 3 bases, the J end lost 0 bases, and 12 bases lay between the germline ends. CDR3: CASSFRGPSSYNEQFF. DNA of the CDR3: TGTGCCAGCAGTTTTAGGGGCCCATCCTCCTACAATGAGCAGTTCTTC.

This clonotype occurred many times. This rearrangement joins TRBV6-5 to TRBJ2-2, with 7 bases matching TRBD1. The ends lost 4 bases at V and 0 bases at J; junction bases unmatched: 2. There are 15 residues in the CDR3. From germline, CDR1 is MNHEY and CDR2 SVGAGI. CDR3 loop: CASSFDRANTGELFF. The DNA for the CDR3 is TGTGCCAGCAGTTTCGACAGGGCGAACACCGGGGAGCTGTTTTTT.

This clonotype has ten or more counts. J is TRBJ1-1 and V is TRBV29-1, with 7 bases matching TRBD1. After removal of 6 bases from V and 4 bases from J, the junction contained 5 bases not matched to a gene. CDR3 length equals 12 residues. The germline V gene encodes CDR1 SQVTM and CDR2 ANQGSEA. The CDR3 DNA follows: TGCAGCGTGACAGGGCCGGGCACTGAAGCTTTCTTT. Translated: CSVTGPGTEAFF.

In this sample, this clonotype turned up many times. The CDR3 is CASSNAGHSSYEQYF. The CDR3 DNA reads as TGTGCCAGCAGCAACGCGGGACATAGCTCCTACGAGCAGTACTTC. V is TRBV7-2 and J is TRBJ2-7; the D call may be TRBD1 or TRBD2 (6 bases each). The CDR3 covers 15 residues. Per the germline V gene, CDR1 is SGHTA and CDR2 is FQGNSA. V was trimmed by 5 bases and J by 0 bases, leaving 14 bases between them.

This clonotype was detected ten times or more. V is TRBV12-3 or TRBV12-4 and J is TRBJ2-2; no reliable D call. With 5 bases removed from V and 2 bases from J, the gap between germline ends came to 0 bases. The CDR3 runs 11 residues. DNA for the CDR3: TGTGCCAGCAGTAACACCGGGGAGCTGTTTTTT. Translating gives CASSNTGELFF.

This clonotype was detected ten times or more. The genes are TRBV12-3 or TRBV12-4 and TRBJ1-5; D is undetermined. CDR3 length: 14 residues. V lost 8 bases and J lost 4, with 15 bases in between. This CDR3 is CASAYPPQNQPQHF. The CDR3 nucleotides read TGTGCCAGCGCGTATCCTCCCCAAAATCAGCCCCAGCATTTT.